The 21 T cell receptor beta chains reported below all come from one sample, sequenced in a study of T cells in Graves' hyperthyroidism and ophthalmopathy. TCR beta CDR3 sequences were amplified from RNA transcripts. A first-round RT-PCR of the TCR CDR3 used the HTBI primer set. TCRdb ran MiXCR on the multiplex PCR reads and lists one entry per CDR3 protein. This sample carries around 500,000 distinct CDR3 sequences, around a fifth of them seen once, and the ten largest clones take under 55%. The sequenced sample consisted of blood. These receptors came from a woman between 70 and 85 years old with Graves' ophthalmopathy.

This clonotype came up many times. The chain recombines TRBV7-9 with TRBJ2-3; D remains unclear. Germline CDR1 reads SEHNR; CDR2 reads FQNEAQ (reference sequence). The V end lost 3 bases, the J end lost 6 bases, and 13 bases lay between the germline ends. There are 14 residues in the CDR3. The CDR3 protein is CASSFELRADTQYF. The CDR3 DNA follows: TGTGCCAGCAGCTTTGAGCTGCGCGCGGATACGCAGTATTTT.

The V and J genes are TRBV20-1 and TRBJ2-2; D gene ambiguous. Germline V gene sequence: CDR1 DFQATT, CDR2 SNEGSKA (reference sequence). CDR3 length: 12 residues. V was trimmed by 0 bases and J by 6 bases, leaving 5 bases between them. CDR3 DNA sequence: TGCAGTGCTAGAGATCTCCCCGGGGAGCTGTTTTTT. This sequence encodes CSARDLPGELFF.

This clonotype was seen many times. This chain links TRBV27 with TRBJ1-5; D is ambiguous. The CDR3 loop spans 14 amino acids. From germline, CDR1 is MNHEY and CDR2 SMNVEV (reference sequence). With 4 bases removed from V and 0 bases from J, the gap between germline ends came to 7 bases. The CDR3 DNA sequence: TGTGCCAGCAGTTACAGTAATAGCAATCAGCCCCAGCATTTT. As protein: CASSYSNSNQPQHF.

As regards this clonotype: The junction and the germline gene differ at one end; a read error may be behind it. V gene TRBV7-3 combines with J gene TRBJ2-1; a weak D match, TRBD2 (5 bases). This CDR3 has 14 residues. The germline V gene has CDR1 SGHTA and CDR2 FQGTGA. Here the CDR3 DNA reads TGCGCCAGCAGCCCCCCGGGAAGGTCGCATGAGCAGTTCTTC. It specifies CASSPPGRSHEQFF.

This clonotype occurred a few times. Germline and junction disagree at one end, which may indicate a read error. This rearrangement joins TRBV28 to TRBJ2-7; 7 nucleotides align to TRBD1. This CDR3 region has 14 residues. Germline CDR1 and CDR2: MDHEN and SYDVKM. The CDR3 loop is CASSLGRGSYKQYF. CDR3 DNA: TGTGCCAGCAGTTTGGGCAGGGGGTCCTACAAGCAGTACTTC.

This clonotype came up many times. This chain links TRBV7-2 with TRBJ2-6; no reliable D call. This CDR3 has 14 residues. Per the germline V gene, CDR1 is SGHTA and CDR2 is FQGNSA. V lost 6 bases to trimming and J lost 4 bases, with 10 bases between them. The CDR3 nucleotides are TGTGCCAGCAGTCATACTACCGGGGCCAACGTCCTGACTTTC. Its protein is CASSHTTGANVLTF.

This clonotype was observed a few times. This sequence joins TRBV3-1 and TRBJ2-5; 7 nucleotides line up with TRBD1. The CDR3 sequence is 14 residues long. Trimming cost V 1 base and J 4 bases; bases outside gene matches: 3. Per germline, CDR1 LGHDT and CDR2 YNNKEL (reference sequence). The CDR3 nucleotides read TGTGCCAGCAGCCAAGGACAGGGTAGAGAGACCCAGTACTTC. As protein: CASSQGQGRETQYF.

The J gene is TRBJ1-2, the V gene TRBV7-2; D gene unclear. This CDR3 has 12 residues. Germline values: CDR1 SGHTA, CDR2 FQGNSA. Trimming pared 5 bases from V and 7 bases from J, leaving 11 bases between. CDR3 amino acids: CASSPAHGGYTF. In nucleotides, the CDR3 is TGTGCCAGCAGCCCTGCCCACGGTGGCTACACCTTC. Full variable domain (remainder filled in from reference TRBV7-2 and TRBJ1-2): GAGVSQSPSNKVTEKGKDVELRCDPISGHTALYWYRQSLGQGLEFLIYFQGNSAPDKSGLPSDRFSAERTGGSVSTLTIQRTQQEDSAVYLCASSPAHGGYTFGSGTRLTVV.

Only a few counts were recorded for this clonotype. The gene calls are TRBV5-1 and TRBJ1-5; no firm D call. CDR1 is SGHRS and CDR2 is YFSETQ in the germline V gene. The CDR3 is made up of 14 amino acids. The germline V and J ends were trimmed by 4 bases and 4 bases, with 12 bases remaining between them. The CDR3: CASSPGPRNQPQHF. The CDR3 nucleotides are TGCGCCAGCAGCCCCGGGCCGCGTAATCAGCCCCAGCATTTT.

This clonotype was observed a handful of times. V is TRBV30 and J is TRBJ1-3, with TRBD1 as a possible D gene (6 bases). Per germline, CDR1 GTSNPN and CDR2 SVGIG (reference sequence). V lost 3 bases and J 0 bases, leaving 18 bases between the germline ends. There are 17 residues in the CDR3. The CDR3 reads CAWSRTGTLGSGNTIYF. Here the CDR3 DNA reads TGTGCCTGGAGCCGTACAGGGACGCTAGGCTCTGGAAACACCATATATTTT.

V usage is TRBV7-9 and J usage is TRBJ1-4, with a weak D call TRBD1 (5 bases). The CDR3 totals 16 residues. Germline values: CDR1 SEHNR, CDR2 FQNEAQ (reference sequence). V lost 5 bases to trimming and J lost 3 bases, with 16 bases between them. The CDR3 here is CASSRAAGTANEKLFF. DNA for the CDR3: TGTGCCAGCAGCCGCGCAGCCGGGACGGCTAATGAAAAACTGTTTTTT. Filled out from reference TRBV7-9 and TRBJ1-4, the complete variable domain reads DTGVSQNPRHKITKRGQNVTFRCDPISEHNRLYWYRQTLGQGPEFLTYFQNEAQLEKSRLLSDRFSAERPKGSFSTLEIQRTEQGDSAMYLCASSRAAGTANEKLFFGSGTQLSVL.

This chain joins TRBV12-3 or TRBV12-4 and TRBJ2-1, with D possibly TRBD1 on 6 matching bases. This CDR3 region has 14 residues. V was pared by 3 bases and J by 9 bases, with 15 bases between. The CDR3 nucleotides are TGTGCCAGCAGTTTTCGAGGGGACAAGAGTGAGCAGTTCTTC. Translated: CASSFRGDKSEQFF.

This clonotype showed up just a few times. This chain joins TRBV18 and TRBJ1-2, with D maybe TRBD1 (6 bases). Between the trimmed V and J ends, which lost 5 bases and 3 bases, there was a span of 10 bases. The CDR3 spans 13 residues. Germline CDR1 KGHSH, CDR2 LQKENI. The CDR3 reads CASSMGADYGYTF. CDR3 nucleotide sequence: TGTGCCAGCTCAATGGGGGCGGACTATGGCTACACCTTC.

The J gene is TRBJ2-2, the V gene TRBV6-1, with 9 bases aligning to TRBD2. CDR3 length equals 16 residues. Germline-derived CDR1 and CDR2 are MNHNS and SASEGT. The V gene end was trimmed by 6 bases and the J gene end by 3 bases; junction bases not matched to a gene: 8. In DNA, the CDR3 is TGTGCCAGCAGGACGGCGACTAGCGGACACACCGGGGAGCTGTTTTTT. This codes for CASRTATSGHTGELFF.

V gene TRBV5-1 combines with J gene TRBJ2-7; 8 bases fit TRBD1. V lost 4 bases and J lost 2; bases outside the gene matches: 5. The V gene's germline CDR1 is SGHRS and CDR2 YFSETQ. This CDR3 is built from 14 residues. CDR3 sequence reads: CASSPGQEPYEQYF. The CDR3 DNA sequence: TGCGCCAGCAGCCCGGGACAGGAACCCTACGAGCAGTACTTC. The entire variable domain, with the rest obtained from reference TRBV5-1 and TRBJ2-7, is as follows: KAGVTQTPRYLIKTRGQQVTLSCSPISGHRSVSWYQQTPGQGLQFLFEYFSETQRNKGNFPGRFSGRQFSNSRSEMNVSTLELGDSALYLCASSPGQEPYEQYFGPGTRLTVT.

V usage is TRBV19 and J usage is TRBJ2-7; D remains unclear. V was cut by 11 bases and J by 0 bases, with 14 bases left in between. Looked up from germline, CDR1 is LNHDA and CDR2 is SQIVND (reference sequence). The CDR3 is 13 residues long. CDR3 residues: CASSATDSYEQYF. CDR3 in DNA: TGTGCCTCTTCTGCTACCGACTCCTACGAGCAGTACTTC.

The chain links TRBV5-1 to TRBJ2-1; TRBD2 aligns across 11 bases. After removal of 4 bases from V and 7 bases from J, the junction contained 7 bases not matched to a gene. The CDR3 has 15 residues. CDR1 is SGHRS and CDR2 is YFSETQ in the germline V gene. The CDR3 DNA sequence: TGCGCCAGCAGCCTCCTGACTAGCGGGACGAATGAGCAGTTCTTC. Protein sequence: CASSLLTSGTNEQFF.

The chain links TRBV6-1 to TRBJ2-1; no definite D call. CDR3 length equals 14 residues. V lost 6 bases and J lost 1, with 10 bases in between. Germline CDR1 MNHNS, CDR2 SASEGT. The CDR3 nucleotides read TGTGCCAGCAGCGAGCAGACTTCCTACAATGAGCAGTTCTTC. It specifies CASSEQTSYNEQFF.

This clonotype was seen only a few times. J is TRBJ2-2 and V is TRBV5-5; TRBD2 matches 10 bases. The CDR3 totals 14 residues. Germline V gene data show CDR1 as SGHKS and CDR2 as YYEKEE (reference sequence). The V gene end was trimmed by 3 bases and the J gene end by 7 bases; junction bases not matched to a gene: 3. The CDR3 is CASSSTSGIGELFF. The CDR3 coding sequence is TGTGCCAGCAGCTCCACTAGCGGGATCGGGGAGCTGTTTTTT. Based on the CDR3 plus reference TRBV5-5 and TRBJ2-2, the full variable domain is DAGVTQSPTHLIKTRGQQVTLRCSPISGHKSVSWYQQVLGQGPQFIFQYYEKEERGRGNFPDRFSARQFPNYSSELNVNALLLGDSALYLCASSSTSGIGELFFGEGSRLTVL.

This clonotype was found a few times. This chain uses TRBV5-1 with TRBJ2-1; the match to TRBD2 covers 13 bases. The CDR3 is made up of 20 amino acids. CDR1 and CDR2 (germline): SGHRS, YFSETQ. The V gene end was trimmed by 4 bases and the J gene end by 9 bases; junction bases not matched to a gene: 22. The CDR3: CASSGSLGQNGLAGDGEQFF. The CDR3 coding sequence is TGCGCCAGCAGCGGATCTTTGGGACAGAATGGACTAGCGGGAGATGGTGAGCAGTTCTTC.

This clonotype was recorded a few times. The chain carries TRBV29-1 and TRBJ2-2; no reliable D call. The CDR3 length is 11 residues. From germline, CDR1 is SQVTM and CDR2 ANQGSEA. The V end lost 7 bases, the J end lost 6 bases, and 9 bases lay between the germline ends. CDR3 sequence: CSAAMAGELFF. The DNA of the CDR3 is TGCAGCGCTGCCATGGCCGGGGAGCTGTTTTTT.